One sample yielded the 20 T cell receptor beta chains listed below, sequenced in a study of blood T cell repertoires in COVID-19 (dated by TCRdb to about 2020). The library was produced with the immunoSEQ multiplex PCR assay. TCRdb took over this immuneACCESS table, retaining in-frame rearrangements with V and J assigned. Such tables are incomplete; in checked studies, under half of the missing clones stem from an unresolved V gene, and the remainder is unexplained. Recorded for this sample are 95,000 to 110,000 clones; 88% of them occurred a single time. Jointly, the top ten make up around 3.2% of the sample. What was sequenced was peripheral blood. These receptors were obtained from a human donor in a cohort sampled during active COVID-19.

V usage is TRBV28 and J usage is TRBJ1-5; 8 nucleotides line up with TRBD1. In germline, CDR1 is MDHEN, CDR2 SYDVKM. V lost 2 bases and J lost 7; bases outside the gene matches: 4. The length of the CDR3 is 14 residues. Here the CDR3 DNA reads TGTGCCAGCAGTTTAGGACAGGGCGGGCAGCCCCAGCATTTT. This encodes CASSLGQGGQPQHF.

This clone was detected only once. The gene calls are TRBV5-1 and TRBJ1-5, with D unresolved. Deletions cut 0 bases from V and 5 bases from J, with 6 bases between. This CDR3 comprises 13 residues. Germline CDR1 and CDR2: SGHRS and YFSETQ. CDR3 loop: CASSLDSYQPQHF. The CDR3 bases are TGCGCCAGCAGCTTGGACAGTTATCAGCCCCAGCATTTT.

The V and J genes are TRBV4-1 and TRBJ2-1, with D tentatively TRBD1 (5 bases). This CDR3 comprises 15 residues. Trimming took off 3 bases at V and 0 bases at J, with 9 bases between the two ends. In germline, CDR1 is MGHRA, CDR2 YSYEKL. This chain's CDR3 is CASSHLRGSYNEQFF. The CDR3 nucleotides read TGCGCCAGCAGCCATTTAAGGGGCTCCTACAATGAGCAGTTCTTC.

The rearrangement uses TRBV28 and TRBJ1-1; TRBD1 agrees at 9 bases. The CDR3 is 14 amino acids. From germline, CDR1 is MDHEN and CDR2 SYDVKM. Trimming cost V 7 bases and J 2 bases; bases outside gene matches: 5. DNA for the CDR3: TGTGCCAGCACCAGACAGGGGGGCAACACTGAAGCTTTCTTT. Its protein product is CASTRQGGNTEAFF.

The chain links TRBV24-1 to TRBJ1-2; maybe TRBD1 (6 bases). The CDR3 has 15 residues. The germline CDR1 and CDR2 sequences are KGHDR and SFDVKD. The ends were cut back, 1 base at V and 6 bases at J, with 14 bases in the middle. CDR3 bases: TGTGCCACCAGTGATTTAACAGGGAATGGGAATGGCTACACCTTC. Its translation: CATSDLTGNGNGYTF.

This clone came up a few times. The rearrangement joins TRBV5-1 to TRBJ2-1, with TRBD2 identical over 10 bases. The length of the CDR3 is 15 residues. The V segment lost 1 base and the J segment 4 bases; nucleotides outside the gene matches: 2. Germline values: CDR1 SGHRS, CDR2 YFSETQ. As DNA, the CDR3 is TGCGCCAGCAGCTTGACTAGCGGGGTGTACAATGAGCAGTTCTTC. This codes for CASSLTSGVYNEQFF.

The chain employs TRBV3-1 (or the pseudogene TRBV3-2) and TRBJ1-4; 7 bases align to TRBD1. In germline, CDR1 is LGHDT, CDR2 YNNKEL (reference sequence). Trimming took 3 bases from V and 4 from J; bases not matched to a gene: 5. The CDR3 has 15 amino acids. CDR3 loop: CASSQQTGFNEKLFF. In DNA form, the CDR3 reads TGTGCCAGCAGCCAGCAGACAGGGTTTAATGAAAAACTGTTTTTT.

This rearrangement joins TRBV6-2 or TRBV6-3 to TRBJ1-2; perhaps TRBD1 as D (6 bases). Germline V gene lookup returns CDR1 MNHEY and CDR2 SVGEGT. The CDR3 extends over 15 amino acids. V lost 7 bases and J lost 6, with 21 bases in between. CDR3 loop: CASTPGAGYGHGYTF. The CDR3 DNA follows: TGTGCCAGCACCCCAGGGGCAGGGTACGGCCATGGCTACACCTTC.

CDR3 DNA: TGTGCCAGCTCACTGGGGACTAGCGGGAGTAGAAGCGAGCAGTACTTC. It translates to CASSLGTSGSRSEQYF. This sequence joins TRBV18 and TRBJ2-7, with 14 bases aligning to TRBD2. J gave up 6 bases and V 4 bases, and 8 bases lay outside the gene matches. The CDR3 extends over 16 amino acids. Germline CDR1 KGHSH, CDR2 LQKENI.

The V call is TRBV5-6, the J call TRBJ1-1; TRBD1 agrees at 7 bases. The V and J ends lost 3 bases and 2 bases, in that order; junction bases with no gene match: 4. CDR1 is SGHDT and CDR2 is YYEEEE in the germline V gene. The CDR3 length is 14 residues. For the CDR3, the DNA is TGTGCCAGCAGCTCCGGGACAGAAAACACTGAAGCTTTCTTT. Amino acids: CASSSGTENTEAFF.

This chain connects TRBV5-1 to TRBJ1-1; perhaps TRBD1 as D (5 bases). The ends were cut back, 4 bases at V and 3 bases at J, with 13 bases in the middle. CDR1 SGHRS and CDR2 YFSETQ come from the germline V gene. The CDR3 runs 14 residues. The CDR3 nucleotides read TGCGCCAGCAGCCCCCGACAGTCCCACACTGAAGCTTTCTTT. Translation: CASSPRQSHTEAFF.

Only one count was recorded for this clone. The chain joins TRBV7-8 to TRBJ2-1; D call uncertain. Trimming took 6 bases from V and 4 from J, leaving 7 bases between them. Per the germline V gene, CDR1 is SGHVS and CDR2 is FQNEAQ. The CDR3 length is 12 residues. CDR3 protein: CASRSIYNEQFF. In DNA, the CDR3 is TGTGCCAGCAGGTCCATTTACAATGAGCAGTTCTTC.

V is TRBV7-2 and J is TRBJ2-1; 7 bases line up with TRBD2. Trimming took 1 base from V and 4 from J; bases not matched to a gene: 4. The germline gives CDR1 SGHTA, CDR2 FQGNSA. This CDR3 region has 15 residues. The CDR3 protein is CASSLEASGYNEQFF. The CDR3 nucleotides read TGTGCCAGCAGCTTAGAGGCTAGCGGATACAATGAGCAGTTCTTC.

The chain is built from TRBV5-4 and TRBJ1-5; D gene ambiguous. From germline, CDR1 is SGHNT and CDR2 YYREEE (reference sequence). The V and J ends lost 0 bases and 2 bases respectively, with 9 bases between them. The CDR3 has 15 amino acids. The CDR3 coding sequence is TGTGCCAGCAGCTTGGAACCGGCGGGCAATCAGCCCCAGCATTTT. This translates into CASSLEPAGNQPQHF.

This clone was detected ten times or more. The V and J genes are TRBV29-1 and TRBJ2-1; TRBD2 might be the D (5 bases). The CDR3 loop spans 13 amino acids. V was cut by 4 bases and J by 6 bases, with 13 bases left in between. Per germline, CDR1 SQVTM and CDR2 ANQGSEA. The CDR3: CSVGGDYSNEQFF. The CDR3 DNA is TGCAGCGTTGGTGGAGACTATTCCAATGAGCAGTTCTTC.

The chain couples TRBV28 to TRBJ1-5, with TRBD1 as a possible D gene (5 bases). CDR1 MDHEN and CDR2 SYDVKM come from the germline V gene. The CDR3 contains 12 residues. The V gene lost 5 bases and the J gene lost 5 bases, with 7 bases spanning the gap. The CDR3 DNA reads TGTGCCAGCAGTCGGGGGTATCAGCCCCAGCATTTT. This gives the protein CASSRGYQPQHF.

This sequence joins TRBV3-1 (or the pseudogene TRBV3-2) and TRBJ2-5, with 10 bases lining up with TRBD2. J lost 2 bases, V lost 5 bases, and 5 bases had no gene match. The CDR3 has 15 amino acids. Germline V gives CDR1 LGHDT, CDR2 YNNKEL (reference sequence). The CDR3 DNA follows: TGTGCCAGCAGCGACGGACTAGCGGATCAAGAGACCCAGTACTTC. Residues: CASSDGLADQETQYF.

The rearrangement links TRBV15 to TRBJ1-1, with 7 bases matching TRBD1. Germline assignment: CDR1 LNHNV and CDR2 YYDKDF (reference sequence). The V segment lost 7 bases and the J segment 4 bases; nucleotides outside the gene matches: 9. The CDR3 is 14 residues long. The CDR3 DNA is TGTGCCACCATCCCGTCGGGGGACAGCACTGAAGCTTTCTTT. It specifies CATIPSGDSTEAFF.

V and J are TRBV29-1 and TRBJ2-1; unclear D gene. Germline-derived CDR1 and CDR2 are SQVTM and ANQGSEA. Deletions cut 6 bases from V and 4 bases from J, with 16 bases between. The length of the CDR3 is 14 residues. Here the CDR3 reads CSVFAAATYNEQFF. CDR3 bases: TGCAGCGTCTTCGCGGCGGCCACATACAATGAGCAGTTCTTC.

This clone appeared a single time. The rearrangement joins TRBV4-3 to TRBJ2-2; TRBD1 matches 9 bases. Trimming removed 0 bases from V and 2 bases from J; junction bases left unmatched: 4. The CDR3 is 17 amino acids. Germline values: CDR1 LGHNA, CDR2 YSLEER. CDR3 sequence reads: CASSQEWTGVNTGELFF. The CDR3 DNA is TGCGCCAGCAGCCAAGAATGGACAGGGGTTAACACCGGGGAGCTGTTTTTT.